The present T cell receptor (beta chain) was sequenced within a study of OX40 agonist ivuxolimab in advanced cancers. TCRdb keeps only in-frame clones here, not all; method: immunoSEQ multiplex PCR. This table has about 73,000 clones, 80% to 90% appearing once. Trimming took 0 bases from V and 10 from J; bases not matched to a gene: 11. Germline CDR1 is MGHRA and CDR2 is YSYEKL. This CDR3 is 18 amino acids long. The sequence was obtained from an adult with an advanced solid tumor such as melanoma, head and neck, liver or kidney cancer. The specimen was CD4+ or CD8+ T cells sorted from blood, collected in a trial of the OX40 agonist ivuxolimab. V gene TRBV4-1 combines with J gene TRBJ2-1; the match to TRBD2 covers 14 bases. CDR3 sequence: CASSQEKGTSGRIWEQFF. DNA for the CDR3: TGCGCCAGCAGCCAAGAAAAGGGGACTAGCGGGAGAATCTGGGAGCAGTTCTTC.